Here is one T cell receptor (beta chain) with its context. The antigen is not known. This record comes from a study of shared clonotypes between healthy human individuals. Study-level points and caveats: The study generally estimated greater richness for naive than memory subsets.

Trimming stripped 3 bases from V and 2 bases from J, with 20 bases between. The CDR3 extends over 18 amino acids. The germline V gene encodes CDR1 MRHNA and CDR2 SNTAGT. The authors' processing: Sequence data from immunoSEQ were junction-only and lacked quality scores; consequently, filtering differed. The protocol was immunoSEQ multiplex PCR, while the TCRdb copy is restricted to in-frame clones and leaves out a portion. Clonal size and the V and J genes are those of that table, whereas D and trimming came from the DNA. The sample has about 1,500,000 clones, roughly 95% seen once. The rearrangement uses TRBV6-4 and TRBJ1-5; D perhaps matches TRBD1 (6 bases). Material: naive CD4+ T cells sorted from blood. The subset: CD45RA+ positively selected. The receptor was isolated from a man in his thirties or forties in good health. In DNA, the CDR3 is TGTGCCAGCAGTGAAGGTCAGGGCGAGACAGGAGGCAATCAGCCCCAGCATTTT. Its translation is CASSEGQGETGGNQPQHF.